A single TCR beta chain is shown here with its context. Its antigen is not identified. These data come from a study of beta chain features in type 1 diabetes. For the study at large: When patients were set against healthy donors, age, gender and cell yields were similar. Study observations and caveats: Type 1 diabetes patients showed a moderate but significant shortening of TCRB CDR3s in all four CD4+ subsets. Fewer junction insertions and more nucleotide deletions appeared in type 1 diabetes patients.

All of the isolated RNA was reverse transcribed, so expressed TCRB transcripts were sequenced. Average reads for naive, central memory and regulatory T cell samples were about 4 million. Clones were read by immunoSEQ multiplex PCR, and TCRdb kept only the in-frame ones, dropping some. The data hold about 130,000 clones, with approximately 10% observed a single time. V dropped 6 bases and J dropped 1; count of bases not matched to a gene: 0. This CDR3 is 13 amino acids long. Germline V gene sequence: CDR1 SQVTM, CDR2 ANQGSEA. The TCR comes from a man under 40 with type 1 diabetes. The J gene is TRBJ1-5, the V gene TRBV29-1; TRBD1 matches 10 bases. Sample: central memory CD4+ T cells from blood. The chain's CDR3 is CSVGQGSNQPQHF. The CDR3 DNA reads as TGCAGCGTGGGACAGGGGAGCAATCAGCCCCAGCATTTT.